The clone carrying this T cell receptor (beta chain) was seen at least ten times. Its cognate antigen is unknown. The record originates from a study of T cells after yellow fever vaccination. General study points: Clonotypes shared by both compartments, CD4 and CD8, made up a small share. The study re-detected most primary-vaccination clones after the booster (approximately 96% CD4, 88% CD8).

They built TCR cDNA with 5'RACE template switching, a step that put in a universal primer site and UMIs. MiXCR, run by TCRdb on the 5' RACE reads, gives a single entry per CDR3 protein. This sample has about 300,000 distinct CDR3 sequences, with 3% to 4.5% found just once. The CDR3 contains 15 residues. The germline V gene encodes CDR1 SGHVS and CDR2 FQNEAQ. V gave up 8 bases and J gave up 2 bases; unmatched junction bases: 9. This sample comprised PBMCs, obtained 5 days after the yellow fever booster vaccination. This clonotype was obtained from a man younger than 30 who received the YFV17D yellow fever vaccine. The J gene is TRBJ2-3, the V gene TRBV7-8, with TRBD1 identical over 8 bases. The CDR3 loop is CASRDLDRATDTQYF. The CDR3 DNA reads as TGTGCCAGCCGCGACCTGGACAGGGCCACAGATACGCAGTATTTT.